This TCR beta chain is drawn from a study of control samples from healthy donors and cancer patients. V was trimmed by 10 bases and J by 5 bases, leaving 18 bases between them. The germline gives CDR1 LNHDA, CDR2 SQIVND (reference sequence). The CDR3 has 14 amino acids. Produced via immunoSEQ multiplex PCR; TCRdb's table is partial and in-frame only. This repertoire includes about 210,000 clones. The chain carries TRBV19 and TRBJ1-5; a possible D gene is TRBD1 (6 bases). The sample comprised blood. This TCR derives from a woman aged 30 to 39 in good health. The CDR3 loop is CATNVGTSDQPQHF. The CDR3 nucleotides are TGTGCCACCAATGTAGGGACATCCGATCAGCCCCAGCATTTT.